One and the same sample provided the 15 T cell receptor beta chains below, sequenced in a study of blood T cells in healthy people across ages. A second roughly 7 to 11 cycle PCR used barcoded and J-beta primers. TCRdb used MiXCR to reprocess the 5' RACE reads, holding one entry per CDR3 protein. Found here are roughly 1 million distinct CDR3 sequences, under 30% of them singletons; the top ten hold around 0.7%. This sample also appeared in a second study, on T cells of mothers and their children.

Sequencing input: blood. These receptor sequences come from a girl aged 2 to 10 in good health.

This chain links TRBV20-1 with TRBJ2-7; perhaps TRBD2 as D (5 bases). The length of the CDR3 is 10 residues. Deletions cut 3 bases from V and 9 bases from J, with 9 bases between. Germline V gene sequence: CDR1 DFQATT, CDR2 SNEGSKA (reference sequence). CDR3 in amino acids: CSASYGGQYF. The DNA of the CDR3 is TGCAGTGCTAGTTATGGAGGGCAGTACTTC.

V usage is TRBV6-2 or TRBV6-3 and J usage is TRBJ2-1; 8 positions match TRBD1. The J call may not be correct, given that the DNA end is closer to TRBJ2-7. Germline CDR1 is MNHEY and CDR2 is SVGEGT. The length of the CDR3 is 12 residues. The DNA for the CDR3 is TGTGCCAGCCGGACAGGGTACTACGAGCAGTACTTC. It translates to CASRTGYYEQYF.

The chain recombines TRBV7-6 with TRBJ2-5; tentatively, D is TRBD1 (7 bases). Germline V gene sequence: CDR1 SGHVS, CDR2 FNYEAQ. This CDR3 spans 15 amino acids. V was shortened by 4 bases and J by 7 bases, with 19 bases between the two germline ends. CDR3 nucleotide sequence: TGTGCCAGCAGCTCCTCGCGGGACAGTGGGACGACCCAGTACTTC. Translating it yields CASSSSRDSGTTQYF.

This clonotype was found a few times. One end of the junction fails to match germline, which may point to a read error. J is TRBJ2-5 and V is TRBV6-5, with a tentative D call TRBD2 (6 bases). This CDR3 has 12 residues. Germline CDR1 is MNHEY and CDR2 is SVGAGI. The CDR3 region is CASSPTGEAQYF. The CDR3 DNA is TGTGCCAGCAGTCCGACGGGAGAGGCCCAGTACTTC.

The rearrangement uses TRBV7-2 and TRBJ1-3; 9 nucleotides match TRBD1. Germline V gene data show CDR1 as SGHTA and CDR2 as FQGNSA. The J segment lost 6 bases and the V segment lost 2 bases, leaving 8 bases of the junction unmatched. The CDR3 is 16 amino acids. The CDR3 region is CASSLYGGTGQNTIYF. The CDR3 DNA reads TGTGCCAGCAGCTTATACGGCGGGACAGGGCAAAACACCATATATTTT.

The DNA for the CDR3 is TGTGCCAGCAGCGTAGGTGGGAGACCCAGCACAGATACGCAGTATTTT. Translated, it gives CASSVGGRPSTDTQYF. The chain joins TRBV9 to TRBJ2-3; D is perhaps TRBD2 (5 bases). From germline, CDR1 is SGDLS and CDR2 YYNGEE. V shed 0 bases and J shed 0 bases, with 11 bases lying between them. The CDR3 spans 16 residues.

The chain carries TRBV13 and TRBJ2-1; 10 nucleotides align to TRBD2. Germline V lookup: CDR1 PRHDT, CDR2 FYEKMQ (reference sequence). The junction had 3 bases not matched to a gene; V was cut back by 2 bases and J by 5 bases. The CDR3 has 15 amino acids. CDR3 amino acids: CASSLWTSGHNEQFF. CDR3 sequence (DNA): TGTGCCAGCAGCTTATGGACTAGCGGTCACAATGAGCAGTTCTTC.

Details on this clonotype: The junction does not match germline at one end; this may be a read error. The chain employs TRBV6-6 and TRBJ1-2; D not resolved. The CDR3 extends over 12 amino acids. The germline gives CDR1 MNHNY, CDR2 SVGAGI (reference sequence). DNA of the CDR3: TGTGCCTGCAGTTACAACTCAAAACCGGACACCTTC. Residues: CACSYNSKPDTF.

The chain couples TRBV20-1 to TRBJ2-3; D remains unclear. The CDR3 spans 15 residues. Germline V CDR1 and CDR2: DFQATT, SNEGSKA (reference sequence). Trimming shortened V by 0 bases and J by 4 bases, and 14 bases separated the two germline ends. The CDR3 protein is CSAREGTPGADTQYF. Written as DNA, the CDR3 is TGCAGTGCTAGAGAGGGAACACCCGGCGCAGATACGCAGTATTTT.

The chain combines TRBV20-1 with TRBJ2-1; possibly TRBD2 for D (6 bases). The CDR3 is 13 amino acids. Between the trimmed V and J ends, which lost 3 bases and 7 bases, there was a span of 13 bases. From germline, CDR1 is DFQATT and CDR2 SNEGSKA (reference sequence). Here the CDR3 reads CSASGTPTNEQFF. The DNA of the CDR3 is TGCAGTGCTAGCGGGACTCCAACTAATGAGCAGTTCTTC.

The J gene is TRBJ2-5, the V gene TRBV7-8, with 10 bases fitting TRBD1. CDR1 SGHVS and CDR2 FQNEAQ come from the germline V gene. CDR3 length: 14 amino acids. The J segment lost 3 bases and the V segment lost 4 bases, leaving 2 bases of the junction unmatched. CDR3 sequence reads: CASSWGQGKETQYF. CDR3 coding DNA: TGTGCCAGCAGCTGGGGACAGGGGAAAGAGACCCAGTACTTC. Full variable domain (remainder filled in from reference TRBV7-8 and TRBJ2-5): GAGVSQSPRYKVAKRGQDVALRCDPISGHVSLFWYQQALGQGPEFLTYFQNEAQLDKSGLPSDRFFAERPEGSVSTLKIQRTQQEDSAVYLCASSWGQGKETQYFGPGTRLLVL.

Here the CDR3 reads CASSLGTMDYGYTF. In DNA form, the CDR3 reads TGTGCCAGCAGCCTCGGGACCATGGACTATGGCTACACCTTC. The chain recombines TRBV11-2 with TRBJ1-2; possible D gene TRBD1, 5 bases. CDR1 is SGHAT and CDR2 is FQNNGV in the germline V gene. The V gene lost 5 bases and the J gene lost 3 bases, with 13 bases spanning the gap. This CDR3 spans 14 amino acids.

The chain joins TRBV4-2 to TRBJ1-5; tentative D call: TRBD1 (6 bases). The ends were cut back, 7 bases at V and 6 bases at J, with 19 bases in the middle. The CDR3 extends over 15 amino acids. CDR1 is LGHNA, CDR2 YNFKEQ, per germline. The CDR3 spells CASNRSPGAGQPQHF. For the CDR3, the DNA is TGTGCCAGCAACCGGAGTCCAGGGGCTGGTCAGCCCCAGCATTTT.

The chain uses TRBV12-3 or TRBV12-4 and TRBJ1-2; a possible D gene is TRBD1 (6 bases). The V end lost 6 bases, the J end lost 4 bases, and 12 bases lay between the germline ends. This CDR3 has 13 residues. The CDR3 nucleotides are TGTGCCAGCAGCTTGGACAGCACCTATGGCTACACCTTC. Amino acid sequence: CASSLDSTYGYTF.

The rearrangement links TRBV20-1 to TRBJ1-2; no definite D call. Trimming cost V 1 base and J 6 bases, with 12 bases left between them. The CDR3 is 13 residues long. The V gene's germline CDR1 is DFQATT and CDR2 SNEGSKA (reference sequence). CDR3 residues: CSARGLTLNGYTF. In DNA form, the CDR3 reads TGCAGTGCTAGAGGACTGACACTGAATGGCTACACCTTC.